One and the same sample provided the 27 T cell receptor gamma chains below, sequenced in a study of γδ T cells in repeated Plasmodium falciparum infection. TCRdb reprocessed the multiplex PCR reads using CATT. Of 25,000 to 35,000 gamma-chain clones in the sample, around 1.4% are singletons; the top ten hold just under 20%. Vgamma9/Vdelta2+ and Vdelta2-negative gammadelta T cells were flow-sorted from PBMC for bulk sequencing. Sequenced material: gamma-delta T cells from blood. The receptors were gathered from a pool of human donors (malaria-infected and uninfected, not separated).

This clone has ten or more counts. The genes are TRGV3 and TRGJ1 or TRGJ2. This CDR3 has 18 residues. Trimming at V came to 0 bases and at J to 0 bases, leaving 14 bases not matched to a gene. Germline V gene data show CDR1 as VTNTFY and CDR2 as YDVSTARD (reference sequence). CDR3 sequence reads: CATWDRPRNGSNYYKKLF. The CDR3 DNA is TGTGCCACCTGGGACAGGCCCCGGAATGGGTCGAATTATTATAAGAAACTCTTT.

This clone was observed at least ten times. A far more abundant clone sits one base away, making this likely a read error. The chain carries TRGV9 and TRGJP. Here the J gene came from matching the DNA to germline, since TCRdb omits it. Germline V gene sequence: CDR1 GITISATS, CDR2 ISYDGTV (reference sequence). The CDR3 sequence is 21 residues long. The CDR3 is CALWEVPRRTAQGLGKKIKVF. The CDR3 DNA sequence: TGTGCCTTGTGGGAGGTCCCCAGGAGGACGGCACAAGGGTTGGGCAAAAAAATCAAGGTATTT.

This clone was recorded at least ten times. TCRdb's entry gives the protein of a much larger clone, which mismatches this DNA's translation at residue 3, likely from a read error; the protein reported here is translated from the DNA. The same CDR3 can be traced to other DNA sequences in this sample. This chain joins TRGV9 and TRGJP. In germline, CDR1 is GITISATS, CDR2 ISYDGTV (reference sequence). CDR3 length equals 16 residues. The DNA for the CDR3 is TGTGCCTCGTGGGAGACTCAAGAGTTGGGCAAAAAAATCAAGGTATTT. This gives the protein CASWETQELGKKIKVF.

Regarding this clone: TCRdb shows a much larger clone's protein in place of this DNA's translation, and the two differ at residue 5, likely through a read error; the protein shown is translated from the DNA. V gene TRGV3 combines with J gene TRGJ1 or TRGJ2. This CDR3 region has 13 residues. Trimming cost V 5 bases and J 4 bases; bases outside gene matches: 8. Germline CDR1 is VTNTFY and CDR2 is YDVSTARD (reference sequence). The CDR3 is CATWVRLYYKKLF. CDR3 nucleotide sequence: TGTGCCACCTGGGTCAGACTATATTATAAGAAACTCTTT.

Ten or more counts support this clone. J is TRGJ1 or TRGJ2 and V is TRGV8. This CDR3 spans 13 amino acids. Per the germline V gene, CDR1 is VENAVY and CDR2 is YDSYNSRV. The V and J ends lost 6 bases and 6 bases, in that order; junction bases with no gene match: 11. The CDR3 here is CATWNRGSYKKLF. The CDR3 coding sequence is TGTGCCACCTGGAATCGGGGGTCTTATAAGAAACTCTTT.

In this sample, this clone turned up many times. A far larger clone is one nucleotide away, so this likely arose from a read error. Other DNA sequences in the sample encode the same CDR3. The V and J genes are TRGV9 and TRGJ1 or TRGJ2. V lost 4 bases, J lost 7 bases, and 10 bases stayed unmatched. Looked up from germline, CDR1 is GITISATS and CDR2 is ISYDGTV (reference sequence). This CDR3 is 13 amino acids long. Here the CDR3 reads CALWDSPWYKKLF. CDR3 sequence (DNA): TGTGCCTTGTGGGACTCACCGTGGTATAAGAAACTCTTT.

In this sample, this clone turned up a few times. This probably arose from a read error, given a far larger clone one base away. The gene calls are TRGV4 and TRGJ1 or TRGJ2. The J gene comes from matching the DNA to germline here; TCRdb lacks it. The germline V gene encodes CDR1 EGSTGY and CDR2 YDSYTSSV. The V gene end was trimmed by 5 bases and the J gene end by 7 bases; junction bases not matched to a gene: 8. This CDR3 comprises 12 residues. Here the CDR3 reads CATWVQSYKKLF. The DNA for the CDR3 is TGTGCCACCTGGGTCCAATCCTATAAGAAACTCTTT.

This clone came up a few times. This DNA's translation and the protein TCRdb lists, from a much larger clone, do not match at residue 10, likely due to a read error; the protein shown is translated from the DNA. CDR3 residues: CALWEVHVKGLGKKIKVF. The DNA for the CDR3 is TGTGCCTTGTGGGAGGTGCATGTAAAAGGGTTGGGCAAAAAAATCAAGGTATTT. The chain couples TRGV9 to TRGJP. The J gene is not listed in TCRdb, so it was assigned here from a DNA match to germline. Unmatched junction bases numbered 11, after V lost 0 bases and J lost 9 bases. The CDR3 is 18 amino acids. CDR1 and CDR2 from the germline V gene are GITISATS and ISYDGTV (reference sequence).

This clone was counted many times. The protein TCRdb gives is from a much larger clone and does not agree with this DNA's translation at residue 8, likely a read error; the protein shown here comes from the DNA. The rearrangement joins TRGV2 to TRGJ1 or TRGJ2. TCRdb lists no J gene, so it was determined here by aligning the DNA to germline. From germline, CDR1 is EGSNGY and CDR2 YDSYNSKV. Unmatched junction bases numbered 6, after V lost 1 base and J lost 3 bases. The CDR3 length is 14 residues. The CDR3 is CATWDGNRYYKKLF. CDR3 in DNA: TGTGCCACCTGGGACGGTAACCGTTATTATAAGAAACTCTTT.

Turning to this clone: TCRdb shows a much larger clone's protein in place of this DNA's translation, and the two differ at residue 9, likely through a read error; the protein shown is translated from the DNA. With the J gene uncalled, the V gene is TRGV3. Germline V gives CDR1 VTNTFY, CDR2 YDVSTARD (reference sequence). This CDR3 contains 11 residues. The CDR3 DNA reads TGTGCCACCTGGGACAGGCCTGGGGAACTCTTT. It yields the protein CATWDRPGELF.

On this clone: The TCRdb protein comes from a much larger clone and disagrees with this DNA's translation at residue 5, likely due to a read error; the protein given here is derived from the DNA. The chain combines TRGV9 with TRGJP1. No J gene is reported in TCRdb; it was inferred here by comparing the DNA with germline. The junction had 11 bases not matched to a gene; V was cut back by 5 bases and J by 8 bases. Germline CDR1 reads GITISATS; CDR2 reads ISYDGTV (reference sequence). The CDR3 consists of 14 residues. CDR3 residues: CALWVVRGGWFKIF. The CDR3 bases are TGTGCCTTGTGGGTGGTTCGGGGGGGTTGGTTCAAGATATTT.

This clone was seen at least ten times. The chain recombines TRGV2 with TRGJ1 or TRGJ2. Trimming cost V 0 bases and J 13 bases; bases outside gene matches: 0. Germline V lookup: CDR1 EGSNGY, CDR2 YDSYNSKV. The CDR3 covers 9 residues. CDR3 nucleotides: TGTGCCACCTGGGACGGGAAACTCTTT. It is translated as CATWDGKLF.

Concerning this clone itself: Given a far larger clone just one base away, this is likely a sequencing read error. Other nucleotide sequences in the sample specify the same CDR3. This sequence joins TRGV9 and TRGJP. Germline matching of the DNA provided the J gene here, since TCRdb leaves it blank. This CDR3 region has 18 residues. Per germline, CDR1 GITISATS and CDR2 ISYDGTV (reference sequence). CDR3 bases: TGTGCCTTGTGGGAGGTGCATCTGCTGGGGTTGGGCAAAAAGATCAAGGTATTT. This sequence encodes CALWEVHLLGLGKKIKVF.

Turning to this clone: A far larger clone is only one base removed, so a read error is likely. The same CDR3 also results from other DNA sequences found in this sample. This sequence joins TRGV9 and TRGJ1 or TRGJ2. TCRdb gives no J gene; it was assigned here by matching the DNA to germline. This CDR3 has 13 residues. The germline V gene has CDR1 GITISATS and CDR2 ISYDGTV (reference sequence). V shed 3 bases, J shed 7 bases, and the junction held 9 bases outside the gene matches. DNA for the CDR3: TGTGCCTTGTGGGAGCCACTATACTATAAGAAACTCTTT. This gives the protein CALWEPLYYKKLF.

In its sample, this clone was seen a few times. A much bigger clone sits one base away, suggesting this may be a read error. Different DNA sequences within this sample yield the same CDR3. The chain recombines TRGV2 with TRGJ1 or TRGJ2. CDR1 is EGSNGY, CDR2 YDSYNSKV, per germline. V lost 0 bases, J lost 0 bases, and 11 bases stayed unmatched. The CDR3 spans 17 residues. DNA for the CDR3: TGTGCCACCTGGGACGGGCCGGCTTATGCGAATTATTATAAGAAACTCTTT. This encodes CATWDGPAYANYYKKLF.

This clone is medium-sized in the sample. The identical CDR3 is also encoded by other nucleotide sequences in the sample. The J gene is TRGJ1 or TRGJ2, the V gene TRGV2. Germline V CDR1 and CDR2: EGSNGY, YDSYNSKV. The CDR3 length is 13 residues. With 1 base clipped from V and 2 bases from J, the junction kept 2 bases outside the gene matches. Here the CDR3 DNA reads TGTGCCACCTGGGACGGCCATTATTATAAGAAACTCTTT. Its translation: CATWDGHYYKKLF.

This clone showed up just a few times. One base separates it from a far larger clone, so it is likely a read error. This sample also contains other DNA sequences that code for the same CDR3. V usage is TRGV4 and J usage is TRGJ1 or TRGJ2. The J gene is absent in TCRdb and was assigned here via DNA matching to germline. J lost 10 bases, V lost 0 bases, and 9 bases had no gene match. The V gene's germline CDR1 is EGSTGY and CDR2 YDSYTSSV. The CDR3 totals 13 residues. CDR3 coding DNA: TGTGCCACCTGGGATGGGGGTGGTTACAAGAAACTCTTT. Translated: CATWDGGGYKKLF.

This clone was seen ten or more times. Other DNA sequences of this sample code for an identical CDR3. CDR3 nucleotides: TGTGCCACCTGGGACAGGCGGGATTATAAGAAACTCTTT. Protein: CATWDRRDYKKLF. The rearrangement uses TRGV3 and TRGJ1 or TRGJ2. The CDR3 is 13 residues long. CDR1 and CDR2 from the germline V gene are VTNTFY and YDVSTARD (reference sequence). The ends lost 0 bases at V and 5 bases at J; junction bases unmatched: 4.

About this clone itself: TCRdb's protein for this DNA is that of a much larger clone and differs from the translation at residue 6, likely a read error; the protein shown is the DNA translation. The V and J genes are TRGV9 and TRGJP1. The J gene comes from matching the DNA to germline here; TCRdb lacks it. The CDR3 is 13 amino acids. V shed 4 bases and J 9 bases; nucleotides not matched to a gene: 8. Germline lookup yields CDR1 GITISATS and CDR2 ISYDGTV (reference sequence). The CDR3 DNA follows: TGTGCCTTGTGGGAAAAATTCCGTTGGTTCAAGATATTT. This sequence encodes CALWEKFRWFKIF.

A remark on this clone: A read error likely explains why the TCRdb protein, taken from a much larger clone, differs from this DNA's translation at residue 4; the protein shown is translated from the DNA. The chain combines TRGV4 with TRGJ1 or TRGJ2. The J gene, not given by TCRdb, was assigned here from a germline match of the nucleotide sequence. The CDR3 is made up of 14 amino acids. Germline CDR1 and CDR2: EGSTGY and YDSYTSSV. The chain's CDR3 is CATRDGENYYKKLF. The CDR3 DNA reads TGTGCCACCCGGGATGGTGAGAATTATTATAAGAAACTCTTT.

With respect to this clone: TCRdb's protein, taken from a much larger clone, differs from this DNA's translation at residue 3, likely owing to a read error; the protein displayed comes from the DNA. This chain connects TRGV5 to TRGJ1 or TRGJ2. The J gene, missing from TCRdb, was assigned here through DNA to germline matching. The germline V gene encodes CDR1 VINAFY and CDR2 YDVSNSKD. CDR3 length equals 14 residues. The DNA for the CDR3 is TGTGCCGCCTGGGACAGGCCGGCGAATTATAAGAAACTCTTT. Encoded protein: CAAWDRPANYKKLF.

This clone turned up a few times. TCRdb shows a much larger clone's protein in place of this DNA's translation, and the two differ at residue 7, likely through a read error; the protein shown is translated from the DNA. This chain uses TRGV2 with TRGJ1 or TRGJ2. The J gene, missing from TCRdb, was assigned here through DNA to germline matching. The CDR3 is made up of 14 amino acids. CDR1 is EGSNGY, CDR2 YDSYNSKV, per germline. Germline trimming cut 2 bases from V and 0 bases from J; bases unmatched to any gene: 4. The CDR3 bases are TGTGCCACCTGGGACGTAAAGAATTATTATAAGAAACTCTTT. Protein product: CATWDVKNYYKKLF.

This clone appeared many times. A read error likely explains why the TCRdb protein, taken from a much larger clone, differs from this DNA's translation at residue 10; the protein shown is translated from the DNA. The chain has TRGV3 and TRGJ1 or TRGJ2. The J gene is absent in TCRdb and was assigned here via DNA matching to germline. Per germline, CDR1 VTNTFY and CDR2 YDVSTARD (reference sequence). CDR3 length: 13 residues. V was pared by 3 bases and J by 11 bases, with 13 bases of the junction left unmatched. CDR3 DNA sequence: TGTGCCACCTGGGACCCGCTTGGATATGAGAAACTCTTT. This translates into CATWDPLGYEKLF.

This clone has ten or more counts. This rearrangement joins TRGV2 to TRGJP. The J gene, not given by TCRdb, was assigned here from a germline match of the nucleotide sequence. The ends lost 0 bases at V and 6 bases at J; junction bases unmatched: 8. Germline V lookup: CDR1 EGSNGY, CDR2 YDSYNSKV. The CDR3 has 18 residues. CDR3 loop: CATWDGPRGELGKKIKVF. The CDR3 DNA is TGTGCCACCTGGGACGGGCCTCGAGGAGAGTTGGGCAAAAAAATCAAGGTATTT.

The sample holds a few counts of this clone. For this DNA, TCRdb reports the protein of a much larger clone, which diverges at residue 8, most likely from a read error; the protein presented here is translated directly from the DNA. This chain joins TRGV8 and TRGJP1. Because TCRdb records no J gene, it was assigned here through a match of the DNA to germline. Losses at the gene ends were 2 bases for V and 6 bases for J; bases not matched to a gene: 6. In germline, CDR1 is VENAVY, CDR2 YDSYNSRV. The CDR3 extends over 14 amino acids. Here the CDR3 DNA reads TGTGCCACCTGGGATATTGGCGCTGGTTGGTTCAAGATATTT. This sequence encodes CATWDIGAGWFKIF.

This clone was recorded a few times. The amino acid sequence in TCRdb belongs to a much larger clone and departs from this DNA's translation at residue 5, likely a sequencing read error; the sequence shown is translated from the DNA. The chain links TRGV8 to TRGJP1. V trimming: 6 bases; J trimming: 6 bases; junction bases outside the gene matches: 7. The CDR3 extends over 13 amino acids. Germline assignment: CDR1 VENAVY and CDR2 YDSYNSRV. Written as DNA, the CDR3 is TGTGCCACCTGGCATCTCGCTGGTTGGTTCAAGATATTT. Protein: CATWHLAGWFKIF.

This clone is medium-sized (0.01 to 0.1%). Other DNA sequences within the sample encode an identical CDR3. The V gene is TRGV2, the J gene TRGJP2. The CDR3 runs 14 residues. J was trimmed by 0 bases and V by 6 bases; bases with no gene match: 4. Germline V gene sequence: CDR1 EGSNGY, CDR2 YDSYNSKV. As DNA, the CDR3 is TGTGCCACCTGGAATCATAGTAGTGATTGGATCAAGACGTTT. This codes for CATWNHSSDWIKTF.